This TCR beta chain was captured by sequencing in a study of OX40 agonist ivuxolimab in advanced cancers. Study as a whole: Patients receiving dose escalation had hepatocellular carcinoma, melanoma, renal cell or head and neck cancer. Subjects had a mean age of about 57 years, with a range of 23 to 79; just over 80% were male. Study-level results: Individuals who were partial responders at 0.1-3.0 mg/kg had clonal expansion that ranked among the lowest.

V lost 1 base and J lost 3; bases outside the gene matches: 8. CDR3 length: 17 residues. From germline, CDR1 is LNHNV and CDR2 YYDKDF (reference sequence). Regarding this clone: The antigen remains undetermined.

Data came from immunoSEQ multiplex PCR; TCRdb stores just in-frame clones and leaves some out. The table records about 71,000 clones, just under 95% of them present only once. The rearrangement links TRBV15 to TRBJ1-3, with 8 bases fitting TRBD1. The material sequenced was CD4+ or CD8+ T cells sorted from blood, taken in a trial of the OX40 agonist ivuxolimab. The TCR comes from an adult with an advanced solid tumor such as melanoma, head and neck, liver or kidney cancer. This CDR3 is CATSRGRGQGVGNTIYF. The CDR3 region has the DNA TGTGCCACCAGCAGAGGACGCGGACAGGGAGTTGGAAACACCATATATTTT.